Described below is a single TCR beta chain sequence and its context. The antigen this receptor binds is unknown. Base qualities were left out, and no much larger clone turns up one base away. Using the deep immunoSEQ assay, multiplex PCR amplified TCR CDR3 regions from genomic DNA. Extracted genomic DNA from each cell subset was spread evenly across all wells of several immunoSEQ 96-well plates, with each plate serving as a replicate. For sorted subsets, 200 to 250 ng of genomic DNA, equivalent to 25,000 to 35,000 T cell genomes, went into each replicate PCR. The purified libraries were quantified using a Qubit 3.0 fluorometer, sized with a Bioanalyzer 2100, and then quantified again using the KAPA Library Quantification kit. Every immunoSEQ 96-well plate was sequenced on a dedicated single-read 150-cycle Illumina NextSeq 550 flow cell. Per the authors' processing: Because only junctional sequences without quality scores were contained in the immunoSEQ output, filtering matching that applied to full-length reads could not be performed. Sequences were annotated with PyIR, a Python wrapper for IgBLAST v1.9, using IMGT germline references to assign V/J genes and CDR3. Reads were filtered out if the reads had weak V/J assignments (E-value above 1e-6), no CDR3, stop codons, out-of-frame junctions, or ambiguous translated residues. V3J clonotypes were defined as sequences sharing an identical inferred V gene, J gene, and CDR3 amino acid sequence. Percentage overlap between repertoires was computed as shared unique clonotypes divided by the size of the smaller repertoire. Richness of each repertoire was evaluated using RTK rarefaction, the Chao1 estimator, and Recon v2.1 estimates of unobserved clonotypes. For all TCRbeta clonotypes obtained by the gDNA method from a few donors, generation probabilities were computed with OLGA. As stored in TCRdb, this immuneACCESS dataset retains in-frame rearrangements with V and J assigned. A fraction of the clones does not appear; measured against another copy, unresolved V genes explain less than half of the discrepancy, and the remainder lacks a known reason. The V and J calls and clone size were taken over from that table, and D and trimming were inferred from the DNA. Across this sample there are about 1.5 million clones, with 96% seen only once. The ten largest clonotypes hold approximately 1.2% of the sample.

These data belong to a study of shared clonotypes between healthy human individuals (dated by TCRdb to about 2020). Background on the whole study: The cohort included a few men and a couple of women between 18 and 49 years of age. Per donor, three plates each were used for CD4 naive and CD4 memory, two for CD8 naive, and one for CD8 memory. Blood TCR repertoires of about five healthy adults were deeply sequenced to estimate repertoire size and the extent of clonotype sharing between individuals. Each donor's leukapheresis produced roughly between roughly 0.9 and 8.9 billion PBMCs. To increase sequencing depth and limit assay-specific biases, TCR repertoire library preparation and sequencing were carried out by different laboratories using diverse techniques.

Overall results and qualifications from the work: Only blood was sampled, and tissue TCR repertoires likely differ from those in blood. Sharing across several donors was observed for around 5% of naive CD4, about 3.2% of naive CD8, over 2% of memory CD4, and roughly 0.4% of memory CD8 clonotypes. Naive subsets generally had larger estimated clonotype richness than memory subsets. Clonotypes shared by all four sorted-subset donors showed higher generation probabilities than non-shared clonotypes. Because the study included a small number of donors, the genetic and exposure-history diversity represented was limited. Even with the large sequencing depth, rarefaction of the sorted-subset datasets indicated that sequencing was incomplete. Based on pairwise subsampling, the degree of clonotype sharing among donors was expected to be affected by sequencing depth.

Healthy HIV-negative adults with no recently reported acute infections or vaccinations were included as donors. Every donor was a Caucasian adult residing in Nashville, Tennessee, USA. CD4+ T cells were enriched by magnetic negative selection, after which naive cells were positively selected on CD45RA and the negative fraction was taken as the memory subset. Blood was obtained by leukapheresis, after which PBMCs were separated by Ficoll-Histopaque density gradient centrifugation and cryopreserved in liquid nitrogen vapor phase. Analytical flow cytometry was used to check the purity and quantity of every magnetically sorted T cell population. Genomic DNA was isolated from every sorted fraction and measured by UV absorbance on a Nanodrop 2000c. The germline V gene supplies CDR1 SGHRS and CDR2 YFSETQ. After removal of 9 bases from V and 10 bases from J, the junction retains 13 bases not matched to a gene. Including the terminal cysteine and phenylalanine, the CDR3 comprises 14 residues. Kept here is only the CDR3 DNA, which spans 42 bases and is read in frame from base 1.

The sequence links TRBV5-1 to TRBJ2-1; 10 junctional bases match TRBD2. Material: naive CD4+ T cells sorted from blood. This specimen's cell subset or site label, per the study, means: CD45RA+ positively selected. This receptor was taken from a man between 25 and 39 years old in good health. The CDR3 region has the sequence CATSTSGILSEQFF. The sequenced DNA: TGCGCCACGTCCACTAGCGGGATTCTTTCCGAGCAGTTCTTC. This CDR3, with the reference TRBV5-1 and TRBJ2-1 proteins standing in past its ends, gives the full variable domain KAGVTQTPRYLIKTRGQQVTLSCSPISGHRSVSWYQQTPGQGLQFLFEYFSETQRNKGNFPGRFSGRQFSNSRSEMNVSTLELGDSALYLCATSTSGILSEQFFGPGTRLTVL.